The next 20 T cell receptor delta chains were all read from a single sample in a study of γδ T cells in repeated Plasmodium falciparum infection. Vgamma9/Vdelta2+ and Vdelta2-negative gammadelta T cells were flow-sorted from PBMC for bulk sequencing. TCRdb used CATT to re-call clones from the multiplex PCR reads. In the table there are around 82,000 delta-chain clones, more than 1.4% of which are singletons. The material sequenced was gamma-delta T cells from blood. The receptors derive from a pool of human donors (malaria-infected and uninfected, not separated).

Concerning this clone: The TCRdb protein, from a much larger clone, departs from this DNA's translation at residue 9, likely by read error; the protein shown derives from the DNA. CDR3 sequence (DNA): TGTGCCTTTAAACCCCAGTACTGGGTGATCACCGATAAACTCATCTTT. Translated, it gives CAFKPQYWVITDKLIF. This chain links TRDV3 with TRDJ1; TRDD3 is a possible D gene (6 bases). This CDR3 is built from 16 residues. Germline CDR1 reads TVYSNPD; CDR2 reads GDNSRS (reference sequence). Trimming took 1 base from V and 1 from J, leaving 19 bases between them.

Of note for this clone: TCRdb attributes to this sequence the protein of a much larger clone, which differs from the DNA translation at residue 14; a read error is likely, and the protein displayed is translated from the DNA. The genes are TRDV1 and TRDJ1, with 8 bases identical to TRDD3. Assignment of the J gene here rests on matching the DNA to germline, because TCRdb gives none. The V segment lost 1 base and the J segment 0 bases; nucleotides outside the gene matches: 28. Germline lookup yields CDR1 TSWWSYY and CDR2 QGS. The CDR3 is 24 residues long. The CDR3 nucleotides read TGTGCTCTTGGGGAACCTCTGTCAAGCCTGGCCCAAGAGGTGGGGGATCCGTACACCGATAAACTCATCTTT. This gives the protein CALGEPLSSLAQEVGDPYTDKLIF.

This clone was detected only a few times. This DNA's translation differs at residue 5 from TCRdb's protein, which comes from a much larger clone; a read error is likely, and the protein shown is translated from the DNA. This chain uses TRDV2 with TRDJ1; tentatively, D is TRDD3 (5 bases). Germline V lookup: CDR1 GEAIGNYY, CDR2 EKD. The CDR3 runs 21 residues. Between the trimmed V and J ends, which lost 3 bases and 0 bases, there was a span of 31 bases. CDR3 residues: CACDAYREEEDIRGYTDKLIF. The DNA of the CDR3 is TGTGCCTGTGACGCATATCGGGAAGAAGAGGATATCCGGGGGTACACCGATAAACTCATCTTT.

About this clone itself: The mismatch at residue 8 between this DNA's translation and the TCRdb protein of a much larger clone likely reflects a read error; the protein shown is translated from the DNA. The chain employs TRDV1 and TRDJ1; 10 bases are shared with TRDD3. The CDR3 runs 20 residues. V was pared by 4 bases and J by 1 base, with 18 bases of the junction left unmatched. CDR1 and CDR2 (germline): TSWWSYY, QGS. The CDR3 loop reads CALGAFRQDWGIPSTDKLIF. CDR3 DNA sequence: TGTGCTCTTGGGGCTTTCCGGCAGGACTGGGGGATTCCAAGCACCGATAAACTCATCTTT.

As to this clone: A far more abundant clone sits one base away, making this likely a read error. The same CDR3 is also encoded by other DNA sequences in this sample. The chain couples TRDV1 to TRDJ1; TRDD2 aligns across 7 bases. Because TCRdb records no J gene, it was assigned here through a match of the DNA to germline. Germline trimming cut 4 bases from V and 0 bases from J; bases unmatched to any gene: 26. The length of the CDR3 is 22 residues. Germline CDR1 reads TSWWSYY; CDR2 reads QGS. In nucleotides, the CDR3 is TGTGCTCTTGGGGTCCTTATTCCTACCCCTGATACCTACGCGGGATACACCGATAAACTCATCTTT. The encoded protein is CALGVLIPTPDTYAGYTDKLIF.

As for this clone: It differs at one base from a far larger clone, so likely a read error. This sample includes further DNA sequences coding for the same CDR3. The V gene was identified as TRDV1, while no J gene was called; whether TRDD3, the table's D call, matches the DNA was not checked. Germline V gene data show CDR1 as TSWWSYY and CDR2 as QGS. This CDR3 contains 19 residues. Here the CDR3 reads CALGELPRLGNTDPVELIF. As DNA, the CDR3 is TGTGCTCTTGGGGAACTACCCCGTCTGGGGAATACGGACCCTGTGGAACTCATCTTC.

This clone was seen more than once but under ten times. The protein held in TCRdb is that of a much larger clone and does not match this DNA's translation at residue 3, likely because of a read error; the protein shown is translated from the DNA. The CDR3, as DNA: TGTGCTCCTGCGTTTGGGGGATACACCGATAAACTCATCTTT. Translated: CAPAFGGYTDKLIF. V gene TRDV1 combines with J gene TRDJ1; TRDD3 aligns across 8 bases. There are 14 residues in the CDR3. The V segment lost 10 bases and the J segment 0 bases; nucleotides outside the gene matches: 7. The germline gives CDR1 TSWWSYY, CDR2 QGS.

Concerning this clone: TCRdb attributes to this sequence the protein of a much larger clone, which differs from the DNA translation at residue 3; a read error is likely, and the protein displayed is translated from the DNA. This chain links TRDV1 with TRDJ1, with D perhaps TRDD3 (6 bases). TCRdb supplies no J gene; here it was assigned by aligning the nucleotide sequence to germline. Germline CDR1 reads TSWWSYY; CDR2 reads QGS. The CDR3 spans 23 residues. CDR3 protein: CAPGELSTLTVLHAPIYTDKLIF. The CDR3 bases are TGTGCTCCTGGGGAACTAAGTACTTTGACAGTACTCCATGCGCCAATTTACACCGATAAACTCATCTTT.

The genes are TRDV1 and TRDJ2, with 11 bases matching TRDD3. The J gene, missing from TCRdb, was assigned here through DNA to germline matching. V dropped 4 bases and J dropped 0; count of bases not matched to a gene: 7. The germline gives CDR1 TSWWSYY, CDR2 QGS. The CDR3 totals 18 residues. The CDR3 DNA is TGTGCTCTTGGGGCCCCTGGGGGATACACAGCTTTGACAGCACAACTCTTCTTT. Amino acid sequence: CALGAPGGYTALTAQLFF.

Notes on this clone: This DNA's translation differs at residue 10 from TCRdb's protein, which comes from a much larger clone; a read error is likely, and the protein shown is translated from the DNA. The CDR3 DNA reads as TGTGCTCTTGGGGTACCCTTCCTCTCGGTCAGTTACTGGGGGATACGGACCGATAAACTCATCTTT. Its protein is CALGVPFLSVSYWGIRTDKLIF. This rearrangement joins TRDV1 to TRDJ1; 13 positions match TRDD3. Germline V lookup: CDR1 TSWWSYY, CDR2 QGS. J gave up 2 bases and V 4 bases, and 22 bases lay outside the gene matches. The CDR3 extends over 22 amino acids.

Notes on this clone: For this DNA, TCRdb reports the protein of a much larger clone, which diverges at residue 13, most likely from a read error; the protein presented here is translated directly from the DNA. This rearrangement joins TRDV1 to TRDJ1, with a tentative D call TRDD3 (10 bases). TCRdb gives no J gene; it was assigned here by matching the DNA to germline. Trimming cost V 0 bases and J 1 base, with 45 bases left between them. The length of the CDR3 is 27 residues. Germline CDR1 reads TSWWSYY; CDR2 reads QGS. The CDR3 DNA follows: TGTGCTCTTGGGGAACTTCAAATTCCTTCCTACGTCCTTCGAGGGGGATACGATTACCGACTCACCGATAAACTCATCTTT. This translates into CALGELQIPSYVLRGGYDYRLTDKLIF.

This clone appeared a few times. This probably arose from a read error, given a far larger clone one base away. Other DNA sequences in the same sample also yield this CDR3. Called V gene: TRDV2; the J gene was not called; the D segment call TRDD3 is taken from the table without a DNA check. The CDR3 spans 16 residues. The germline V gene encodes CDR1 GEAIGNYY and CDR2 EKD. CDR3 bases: TGTGCCTGTGACCCACTGGGGGTCACGTACACCGATAAGCTCATCTTT. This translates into CACDPLGVTYTDKLIF.

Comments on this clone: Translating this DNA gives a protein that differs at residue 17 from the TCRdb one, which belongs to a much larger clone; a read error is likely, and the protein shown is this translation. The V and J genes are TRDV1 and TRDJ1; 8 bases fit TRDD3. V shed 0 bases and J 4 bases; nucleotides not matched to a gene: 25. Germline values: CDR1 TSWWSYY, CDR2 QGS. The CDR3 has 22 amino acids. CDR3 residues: CALGELVETSTRGICPIDKLIF. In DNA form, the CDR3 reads TGTGCTCTTGGGGAACTCGTTGAGACTTCTACCCGGGGGATATGCCCCATCGATAAACTCATCTTT.

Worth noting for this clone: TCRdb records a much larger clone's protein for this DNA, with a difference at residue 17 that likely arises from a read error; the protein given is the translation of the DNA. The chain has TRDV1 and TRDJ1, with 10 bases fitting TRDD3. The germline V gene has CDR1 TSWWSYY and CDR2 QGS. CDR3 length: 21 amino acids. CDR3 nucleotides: TGTGCTCTTGGGGCCCCTTCCTTTGAGGGGGATACGCCCCTCTACACCAATAAACTCATCTTT. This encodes CALGAPSFEGDTPLYTNKLIF.

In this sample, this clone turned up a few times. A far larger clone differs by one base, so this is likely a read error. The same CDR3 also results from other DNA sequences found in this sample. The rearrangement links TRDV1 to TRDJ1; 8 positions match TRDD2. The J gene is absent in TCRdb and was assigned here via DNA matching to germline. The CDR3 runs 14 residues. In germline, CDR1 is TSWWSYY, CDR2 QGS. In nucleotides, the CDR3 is TGCGCTCTTGGGGAACATACTTCCTACGTTAAACTCATCTTT. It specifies CALGEHTSYVKLIF.

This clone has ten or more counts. The CDR3 nucleotides read TGTGCTCTTGGGGAAAGGTCTGGGGGGTACACCGATAAACTCATCTTT. It translates to CALGERSGGYTDKLIF. The chain links TRDV1 to TRDJ1; 7 nucleotides match TRDD3. J lost 0 bases, V lost 2 bases, and 6 bases had no gene match. Germline lookup yields CDR1 TSWWSYY and CDR2 QGS. The CDR3 is 16 residues long.

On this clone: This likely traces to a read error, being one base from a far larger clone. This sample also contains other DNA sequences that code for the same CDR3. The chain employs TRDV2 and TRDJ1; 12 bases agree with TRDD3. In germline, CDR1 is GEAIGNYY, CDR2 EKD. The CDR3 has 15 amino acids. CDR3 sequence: CACDQLGDTRDKLIF. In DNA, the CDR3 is TGTGCGTGTGACCAACTGGGGGATACCCGCGATAAACTCATCTTT.

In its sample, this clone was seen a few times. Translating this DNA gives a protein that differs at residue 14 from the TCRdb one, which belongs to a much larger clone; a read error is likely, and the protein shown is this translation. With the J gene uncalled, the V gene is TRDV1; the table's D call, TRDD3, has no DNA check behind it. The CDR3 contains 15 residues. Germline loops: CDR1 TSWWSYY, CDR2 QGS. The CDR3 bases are TGTGCTCTTGGGGAACTTCATAAGTACACCGATAAACTCACCTTT. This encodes CALGELHKYTDKLTF.

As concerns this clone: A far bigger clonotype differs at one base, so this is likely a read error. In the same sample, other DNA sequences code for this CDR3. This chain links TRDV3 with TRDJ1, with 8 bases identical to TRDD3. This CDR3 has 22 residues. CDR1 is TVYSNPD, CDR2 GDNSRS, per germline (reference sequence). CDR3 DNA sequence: TGTGCGTTTTATCCGGTCCCCTCACTAAAAAGGGGATACCTCAGCTACACCGATAAACTCATCTTT. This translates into CAFYPVPSLKRGYLSYTDKLIF. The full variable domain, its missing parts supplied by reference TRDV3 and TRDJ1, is CDKVTQSSPDQTVASGSEVVLLCTYDTVYSNPDLFWYRIRPDYSFQFVFYGDNSRSEGADFTQGRFSVKHILTQKAFHLVISPVRTEDSATYYCAFYPVPSLKRGYLSYTDKLIFGKGTRVTVEP.

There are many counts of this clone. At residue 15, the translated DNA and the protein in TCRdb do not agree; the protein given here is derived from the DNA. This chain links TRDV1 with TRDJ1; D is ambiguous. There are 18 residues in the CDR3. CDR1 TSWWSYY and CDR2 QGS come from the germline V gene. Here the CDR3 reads CALGEPISQGGYTDRLIF. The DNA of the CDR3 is TGTGCTCTTGGGGAACCTATTTCCCAGGGCGGGTACACCGATAGACTCATCTTT.